The source of this T cell receptor (beta chain) is a study of CD8+ T cells in alopecia areata. Overall study context: Treated patients swallowed 5 to 10 mg of oral tofacitinib twice daily.

RNA was extracted and reverse transcribed into cDNA as the sequencing template. Method: immunoSEQ multiplex PCR; TCRdb's copy keeps in-frame clones and lacks some. The sample has hundreds of thousands of clones, 58% seen once. The CDR3 sequence is 11 residues long. Germline V gene lookup returns CDR1 SGHTA and CDR2 FQGNSA. Trimming removed 2 bases from V and 5 bases from J, with 4 bases in between. In the case of this clone: Antigen: not known.

This sample's treatment: oral pan-JAK inhibitor, 5-10 mg twice daily. Notes on the study in general: Scalp specimens additionally yield sequences from normal skin's resident alphabeta T cells. The study found tofacitinib significantly decreased scalp clonality and expanded CD8+ clones among the top 100. Elevated clonality characterized lesional scalp relative to normal scalp, particularly in alopecia totalis/universalis.

The TCR sequence derives from a human donor with alopecia areata. The chain combines TRBV7-2 with TRBJ2-7; D is ambiguous. The sample consisted of CD4+ T cells sorted from blood, taken at week 24, from a patient treated with tofacitinib. CDR3 coding DNA: TGTGCCAGCAGCTTATCGGACGAGCAGTACTTC. It encodes CASSLSDEQYF.